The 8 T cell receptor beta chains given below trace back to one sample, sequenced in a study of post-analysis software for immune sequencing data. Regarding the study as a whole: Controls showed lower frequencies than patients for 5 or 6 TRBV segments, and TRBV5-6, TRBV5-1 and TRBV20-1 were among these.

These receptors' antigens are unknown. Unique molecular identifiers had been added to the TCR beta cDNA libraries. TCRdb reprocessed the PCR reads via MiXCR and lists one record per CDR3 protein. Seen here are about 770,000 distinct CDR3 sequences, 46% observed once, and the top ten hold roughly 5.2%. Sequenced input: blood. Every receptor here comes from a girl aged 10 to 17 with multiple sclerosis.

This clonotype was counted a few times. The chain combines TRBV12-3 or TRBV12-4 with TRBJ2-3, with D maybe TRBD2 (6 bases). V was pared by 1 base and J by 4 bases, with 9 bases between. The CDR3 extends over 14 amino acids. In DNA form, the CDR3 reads TGTGCCAGCAGTTTAGGTCCGGGAGCAGATACGCAGTATTTT. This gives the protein CASSLGPGADTQYF.

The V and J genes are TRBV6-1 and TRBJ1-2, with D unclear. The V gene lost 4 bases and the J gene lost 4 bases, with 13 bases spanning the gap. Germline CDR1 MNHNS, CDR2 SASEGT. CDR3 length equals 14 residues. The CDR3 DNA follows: TGTGCCAGCAGTGGAGAAGTAAGCTCCTATGGCTACACCTTC. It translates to CASSGEVSSYGYTF.

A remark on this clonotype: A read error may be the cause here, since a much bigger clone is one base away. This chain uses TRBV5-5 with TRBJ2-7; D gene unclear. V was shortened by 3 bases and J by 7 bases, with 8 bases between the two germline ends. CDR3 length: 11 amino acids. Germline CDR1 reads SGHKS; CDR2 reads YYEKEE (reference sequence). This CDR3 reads CASSSVREQYF. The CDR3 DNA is TGTGCCAGCAGCTCGGTAAGGGAGCAGTACTTC.

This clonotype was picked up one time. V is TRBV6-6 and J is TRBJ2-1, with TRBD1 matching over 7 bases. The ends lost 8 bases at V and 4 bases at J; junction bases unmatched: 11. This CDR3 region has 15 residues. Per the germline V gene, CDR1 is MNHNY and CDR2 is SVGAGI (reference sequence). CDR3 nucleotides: TGTGCCAGCCGGTACTCAGGGGGTGGTTACAATGAGCAGTTCTTC. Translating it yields CASRYSGGGYNEQFF.

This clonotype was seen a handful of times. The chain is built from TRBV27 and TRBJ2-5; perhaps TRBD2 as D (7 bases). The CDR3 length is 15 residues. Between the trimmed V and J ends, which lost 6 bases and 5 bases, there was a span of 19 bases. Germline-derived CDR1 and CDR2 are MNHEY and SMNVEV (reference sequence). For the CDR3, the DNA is TGTGCCAGCAGCTGGTTTGGGGGAGGGGGGGAGACCCAGTACTTC. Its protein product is CASSWFGGGGETQYF.

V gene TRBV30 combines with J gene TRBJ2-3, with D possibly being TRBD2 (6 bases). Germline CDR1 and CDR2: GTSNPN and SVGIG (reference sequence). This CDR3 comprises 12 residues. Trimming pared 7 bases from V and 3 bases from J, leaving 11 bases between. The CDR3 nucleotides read TGTGCCTACAAGGGGAGGACAGATACGCAGTATTTT. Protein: CAYKGRTDTQYF.

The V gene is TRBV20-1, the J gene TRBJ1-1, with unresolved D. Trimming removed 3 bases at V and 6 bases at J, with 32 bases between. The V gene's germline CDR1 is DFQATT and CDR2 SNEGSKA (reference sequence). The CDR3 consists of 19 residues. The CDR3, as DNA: TGCAGTGCTAGGCCCCCTCGAGAGAGGGAGTTATGGCTGGGCGCTGAAGCTTTCTTT. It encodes CSARPPRERELWLGAEAFF.

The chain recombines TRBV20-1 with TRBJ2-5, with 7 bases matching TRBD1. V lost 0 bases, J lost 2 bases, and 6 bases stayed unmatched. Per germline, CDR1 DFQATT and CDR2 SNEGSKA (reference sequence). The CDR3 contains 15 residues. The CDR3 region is CSARDGTEAQETQYF. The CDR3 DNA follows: TGCAGTGCTAGAGATGGGACAGAAGCTCAAGAGACCCAGTACTTC.